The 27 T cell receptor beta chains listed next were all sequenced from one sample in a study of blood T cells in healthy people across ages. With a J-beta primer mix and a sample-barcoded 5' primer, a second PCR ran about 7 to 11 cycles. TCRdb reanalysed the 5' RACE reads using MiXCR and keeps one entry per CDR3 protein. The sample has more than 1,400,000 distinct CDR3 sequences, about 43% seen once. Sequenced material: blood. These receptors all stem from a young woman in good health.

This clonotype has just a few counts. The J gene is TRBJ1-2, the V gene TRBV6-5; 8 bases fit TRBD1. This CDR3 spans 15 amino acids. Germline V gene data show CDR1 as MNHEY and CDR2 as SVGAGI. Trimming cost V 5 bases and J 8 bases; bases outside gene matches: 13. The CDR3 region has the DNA TGTGCCAGCAGTCACGACAGGGGTATCCCTTACGGCTACACCTTC. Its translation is CASSHDRGIPYGYTF.

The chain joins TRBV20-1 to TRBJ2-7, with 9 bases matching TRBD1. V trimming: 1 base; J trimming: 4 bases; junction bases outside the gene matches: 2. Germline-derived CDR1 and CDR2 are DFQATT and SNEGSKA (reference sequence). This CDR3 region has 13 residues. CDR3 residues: CSARADRGYEQYF. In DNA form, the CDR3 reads TGCAGTGCTAGAGCGGACAGGGGATACGAGCAGTACTTC.

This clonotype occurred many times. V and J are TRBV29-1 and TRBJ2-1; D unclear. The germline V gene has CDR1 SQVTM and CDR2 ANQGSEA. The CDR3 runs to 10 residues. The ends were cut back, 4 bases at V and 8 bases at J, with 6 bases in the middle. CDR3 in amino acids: CSVGIDEQFF. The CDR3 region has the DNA TGCAGCGTTGGTATCGATGAGCAGTTCTTC.

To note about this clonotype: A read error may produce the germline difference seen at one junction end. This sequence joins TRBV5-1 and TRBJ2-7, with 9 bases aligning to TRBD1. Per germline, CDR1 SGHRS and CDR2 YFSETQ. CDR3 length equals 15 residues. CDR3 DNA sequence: TGCGCCAGCAGCCGGGACAGGGACGATTCCTACGAGCGGTACTTC. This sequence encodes CASSRDRDDSYERYF.

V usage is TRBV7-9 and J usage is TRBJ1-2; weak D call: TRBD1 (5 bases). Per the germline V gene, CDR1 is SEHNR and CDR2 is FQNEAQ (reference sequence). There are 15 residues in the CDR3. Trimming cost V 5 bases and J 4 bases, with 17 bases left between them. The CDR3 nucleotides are TGTGCCAGCAGCCGGGGCGGAACCAAGGGCTATGGCTACACCTTC. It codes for CASSRGGTKGYGYTF. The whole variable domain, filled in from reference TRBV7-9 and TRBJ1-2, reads DTGVSQNPRHKITKRGQNVTFRCDPISEHNRLYWYRQTLGQGPEFLTYFQNEAQLEKSRLLSDRFSAERPKGSFSTLEIQRTEQGDSAMYLCASSRGGTKGYGYTFGSGTRLTVV.

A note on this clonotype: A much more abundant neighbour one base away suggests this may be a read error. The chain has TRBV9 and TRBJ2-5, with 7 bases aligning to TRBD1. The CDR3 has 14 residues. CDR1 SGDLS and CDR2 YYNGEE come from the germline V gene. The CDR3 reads CTSSVAGGQETQYF. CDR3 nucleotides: TGTACCAGCAGCGTAGCAGGGGGACAAGAGACCCAGTACTTC.

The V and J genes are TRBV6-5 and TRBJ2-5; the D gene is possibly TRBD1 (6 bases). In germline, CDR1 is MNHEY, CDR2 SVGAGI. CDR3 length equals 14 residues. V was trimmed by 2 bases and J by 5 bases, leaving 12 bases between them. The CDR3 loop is CASSYAPTGETQYF. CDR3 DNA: TGTGCCAGCAGTTACGCCCCAACAGGGGAGACCCAGTACTTC.

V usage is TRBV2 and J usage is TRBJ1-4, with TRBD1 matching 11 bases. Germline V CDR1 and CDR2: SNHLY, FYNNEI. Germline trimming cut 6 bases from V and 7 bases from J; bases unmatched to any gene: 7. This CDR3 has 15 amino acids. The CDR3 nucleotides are TGTGCCAGCAGCCCCGGACAGGGGGCGTTTGAAAAACTGTTTTTT. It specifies CASSPGQGAFEKLFF.

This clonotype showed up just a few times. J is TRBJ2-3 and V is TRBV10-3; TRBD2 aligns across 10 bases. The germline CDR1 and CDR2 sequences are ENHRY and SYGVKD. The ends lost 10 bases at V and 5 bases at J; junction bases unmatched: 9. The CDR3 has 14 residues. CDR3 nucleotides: TGTGCCACCCGAGCGGGGGGGCTTGGAGATACGCAGTATTTT. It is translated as CATRAGGLGDTQYF.

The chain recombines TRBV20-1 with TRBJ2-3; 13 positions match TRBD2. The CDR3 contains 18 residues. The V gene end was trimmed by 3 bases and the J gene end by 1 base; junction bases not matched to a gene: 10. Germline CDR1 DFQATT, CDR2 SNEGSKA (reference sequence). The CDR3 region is CSARRGLAGEGGTDTQYF. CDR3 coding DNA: TGCAGTGCTAGGCGAGGACTAGCGGGAGAAGGAGGCACAGATACGCAGTATTTT.

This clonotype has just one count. The CDR3 DNA follows: TGTGCCATCGCTCTCAGTAGCGATGAGCAGTTCTTC. This encodes CAIALSSDEQFF. The genes are TRBV10-3 and TRBJ2-1, with a weak D call TRBD2 (5 bases). Germline V lookup: CDR1 ENHRY, CDR2 SYGVKD. This CDR3 region has 12 residues. The V end was cut by 8 bases, the J end by 8 bases, with 13 bases between.

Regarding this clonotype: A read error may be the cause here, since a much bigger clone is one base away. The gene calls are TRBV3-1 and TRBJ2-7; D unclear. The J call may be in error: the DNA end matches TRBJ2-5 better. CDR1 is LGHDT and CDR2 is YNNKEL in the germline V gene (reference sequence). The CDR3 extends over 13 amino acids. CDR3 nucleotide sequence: TGTGCCGGCAGCCAGGCAGGTACAGAGACCCAGTACTTC. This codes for CAGSQAGTETQYF.

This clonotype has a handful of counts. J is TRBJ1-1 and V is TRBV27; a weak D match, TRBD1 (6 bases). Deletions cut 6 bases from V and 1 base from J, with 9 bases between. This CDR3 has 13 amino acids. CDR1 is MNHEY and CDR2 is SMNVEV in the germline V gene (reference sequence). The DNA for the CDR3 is TGTGCCAGCAGAGGACAGAAGAACACTGAAGCTTTCTTT. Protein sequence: CASRGQKNTEAFF.

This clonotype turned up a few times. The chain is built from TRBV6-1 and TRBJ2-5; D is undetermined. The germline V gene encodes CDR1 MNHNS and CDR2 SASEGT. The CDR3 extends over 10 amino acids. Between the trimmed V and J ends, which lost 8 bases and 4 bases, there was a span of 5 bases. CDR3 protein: CASSVETQYF. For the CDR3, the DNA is TGTGCCAGCTCGGTAGAGACCCAGTACTTC.

In nucleotides, the CDR3 is TGTGCCACCAGTGAGAGGACAGGGGGCACAGATACGCAGTATTTT. Encoded protein: CATSERTGGTDTQYF. This sequence joins TRBV24-1 and TRBJ2-3; 9 positions agree with TRBD1. V gave up 4 bases and J gave up 1 base; unmatched junction bases: 2. The CDR3 length is 15 residues. Germline V gene sequence: CDR1 KGHDR, CDR2 SFDVKD.

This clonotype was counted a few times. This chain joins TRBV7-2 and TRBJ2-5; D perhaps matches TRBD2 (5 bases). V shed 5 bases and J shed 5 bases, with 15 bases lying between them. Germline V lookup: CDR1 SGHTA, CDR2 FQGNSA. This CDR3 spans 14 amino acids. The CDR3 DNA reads TGTGCCAGCAGCCGGAGGTGGGCATCTGAGACCCAGTACTTC. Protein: CASSRRWASETQYF.

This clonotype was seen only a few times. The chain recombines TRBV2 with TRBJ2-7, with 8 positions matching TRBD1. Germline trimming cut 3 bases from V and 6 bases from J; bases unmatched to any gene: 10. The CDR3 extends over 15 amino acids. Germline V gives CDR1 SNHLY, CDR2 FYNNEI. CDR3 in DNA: TGTGCCAGCAGTGAGACAGGGGCCCTCTACAGCGAGCAGTACTTC. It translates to CASSETGALYSEQYF.

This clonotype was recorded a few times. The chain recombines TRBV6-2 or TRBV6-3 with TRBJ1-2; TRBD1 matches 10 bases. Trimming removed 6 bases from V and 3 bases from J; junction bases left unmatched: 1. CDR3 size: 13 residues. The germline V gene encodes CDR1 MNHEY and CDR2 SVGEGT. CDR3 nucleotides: TGTGCCAGCAGGGGACAGGGGCACTATGGCTACACCTTC. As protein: CASRGQGHYGYTF.

For the CDR3, the DNA is TGTGCCAGCAGCTTGGGAAGACAGGGAGTCTATGGCTACACCTTC. Encoded protein: CASSLGRQGVYGYTF. V gene TRBV7-2 combines with J gene TRBJ1-2; 7 bases align to TRBD1. Germline CDR1 SGHTA, CDR2 FQGNSA. CDR3 size: 15 residues. V lost 3 bases, J lost 4 bases, and 8 bases stayed unmatched.

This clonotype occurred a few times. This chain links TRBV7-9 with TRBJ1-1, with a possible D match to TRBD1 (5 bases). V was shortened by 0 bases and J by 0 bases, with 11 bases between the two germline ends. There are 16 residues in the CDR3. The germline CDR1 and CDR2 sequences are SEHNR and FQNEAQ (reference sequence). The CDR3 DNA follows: TGTGCCAGCAGCTTAGCTTGGCAGGGCGTGAACACTGAAGCTTTCTTT. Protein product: CASSLAWQGVNTEAFF.

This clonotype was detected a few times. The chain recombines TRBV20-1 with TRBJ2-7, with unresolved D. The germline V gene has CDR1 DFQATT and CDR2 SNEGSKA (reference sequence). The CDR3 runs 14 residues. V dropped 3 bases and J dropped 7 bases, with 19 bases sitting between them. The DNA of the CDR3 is TGCAGTGCTAGGGTGTCCGGGTCGGTTTGGGAGCAGTACTTC. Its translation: CSARVSGSVWEQYF.

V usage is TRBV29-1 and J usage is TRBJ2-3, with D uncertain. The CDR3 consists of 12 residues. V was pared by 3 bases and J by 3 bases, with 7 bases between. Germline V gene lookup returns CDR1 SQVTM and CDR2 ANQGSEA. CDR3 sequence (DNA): TGCAGCGTTGACCATGAAACAGATACGCAGTATTTT. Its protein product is CSVDHETDTQYF.

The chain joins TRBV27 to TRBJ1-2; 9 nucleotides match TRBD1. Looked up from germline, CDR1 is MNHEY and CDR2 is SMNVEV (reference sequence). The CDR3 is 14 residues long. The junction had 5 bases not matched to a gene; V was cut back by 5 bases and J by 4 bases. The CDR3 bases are TGTGCCAGCAGTCAGACAGGGGGTGTCTATGGCTACACCTTC. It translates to CASSQTGGVYGYTF.

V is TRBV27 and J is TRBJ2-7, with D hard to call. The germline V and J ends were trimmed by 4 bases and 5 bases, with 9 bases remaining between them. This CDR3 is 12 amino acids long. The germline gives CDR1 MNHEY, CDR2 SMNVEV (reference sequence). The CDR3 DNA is TGTGCCAGCAGTTCCCTTTCCAACGAGCAGTACTTC. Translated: CASSSLSNEQYF.

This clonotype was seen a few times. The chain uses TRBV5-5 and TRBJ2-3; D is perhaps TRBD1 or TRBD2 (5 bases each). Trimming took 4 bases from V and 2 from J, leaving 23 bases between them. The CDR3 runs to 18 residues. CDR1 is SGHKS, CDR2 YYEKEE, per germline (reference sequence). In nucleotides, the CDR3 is TGTGCCAGCAGCGCCCACGGGGCCCTCTACCGATTCACAGATACGCAGTATTTT. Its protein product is CASSAHGALYRFTDTQYF.

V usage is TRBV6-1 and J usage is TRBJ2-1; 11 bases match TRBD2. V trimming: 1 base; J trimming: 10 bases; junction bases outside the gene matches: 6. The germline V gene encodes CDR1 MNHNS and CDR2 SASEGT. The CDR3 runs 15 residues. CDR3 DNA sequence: TGTGCCAGCAGTGAAGGCAGGACTAGCGGGCTGGAGCAGTTCTTC. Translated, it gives CASSEGRTSGLEQFF.

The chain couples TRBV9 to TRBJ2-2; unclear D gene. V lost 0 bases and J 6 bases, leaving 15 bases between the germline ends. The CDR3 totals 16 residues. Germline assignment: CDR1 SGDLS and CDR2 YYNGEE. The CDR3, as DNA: TGTGCCAGCAGCGTAGCTGGCGGCAGCTTGTCCGGGGAGCTGTTTTTT. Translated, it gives CASSVAGGSLSGELFF.